The table lists the clone carrying this T cell receptor beta chain with many counts. The antigen is undetermined. The source of the sample is a study of early T cells in non-severe SARS-CoV-2 infection. Study details: Sequencing of unsorted whole blood was done on bulk RNA, leaving chains unpaired.

Points from the study as a whole: A preference for anti-spike CD8 responses marked VDJdb matching, which missed private and CD4 specificities.

Individual cDNA molecules were tagged with unique molecular identifiers, the study reported. TCRdb processed the 5' RACE reads anew with MiXCR; each CDR3 protein has one entry. Among about 23,000 distinct CDR3 sequences, about 5.6% were seen once, and the ten largest hold 9.5% to 12%. The source of this sequence is an adult who was a healthcare worker with PCR-confirmed SARS-CoV-2 infection or an uninfected control (not recorded which). The sample was whole blood.

DNA for the CDR3: TGTGCCAGCAGCTTACAGAACAGGGGAAGGTACGAGCAGTACTTC. Protein: CASSLQNRGRYEQYF. The V call is TRBV14, the J call TRBJ2-7, with 7 bases aligning to TRBD1. The V and J ends lost 5 bases and 4 bases, in that order; junction bases with no gene match: 11. This CDR3 has 15 amino acids. The germline V gene has CDR1 SGHDN and CDR2 FVKESK.